This T cell receptor (beta chain) emerged from a study of shared clonotypes between healthy human individuals. CDR3 size: 14 residues. The germline V and J ends were trimmed by 4 bases and 8 bases, with 18 bases remaining between them. Germline V gene lookup returns CDR1 SGDLS and CDR2 YYNGEE. Measured with immunoSEQ multiplex PCR; TCRdb has only the in-frame clones, and not every one. The data hold over a million clones, with approximately 80% observed a single time. This sequence was found in a man between 18 and 29 years old in good health. Some clones in this sample may be carry-over from other donors' samples. The chain combines TRBV9 with TRBJ1-2; D is unresolved. The specimen sequenced was memory CD4+ T cells from PBMCs. Subset specified: CD45RA-negative fraction. In DNA form, the CDR3 reads TGTGCCAGCAGCTCCCGGACGGCCGCCCGGGGCTACACCTTC. As protein: CASSSRTAARGYTF.